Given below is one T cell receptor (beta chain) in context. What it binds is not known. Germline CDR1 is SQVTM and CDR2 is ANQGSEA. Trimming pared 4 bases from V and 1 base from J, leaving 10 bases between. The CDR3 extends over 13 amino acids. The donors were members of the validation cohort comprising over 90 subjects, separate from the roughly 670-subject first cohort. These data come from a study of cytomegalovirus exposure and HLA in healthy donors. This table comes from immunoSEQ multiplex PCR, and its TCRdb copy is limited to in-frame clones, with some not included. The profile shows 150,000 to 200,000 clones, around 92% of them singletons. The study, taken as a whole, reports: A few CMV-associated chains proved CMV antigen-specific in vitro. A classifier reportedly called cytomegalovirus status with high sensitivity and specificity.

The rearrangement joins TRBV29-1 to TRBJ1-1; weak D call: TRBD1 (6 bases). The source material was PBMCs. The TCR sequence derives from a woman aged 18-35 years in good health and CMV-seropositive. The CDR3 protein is CSVGETGNTEAFF. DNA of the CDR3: TGCAGCGTTGGAGAGACAGGGAACACTGAAGCTTTCTTT.